This paragraph reports one TCR beta chain. The sample originates from a study of human T cells and chemical hapten exposure. Background on the study: For the roughly 26-week duration of the study, patients were given weekly doses of diphenylcyclopropenone on the scalp.

As for time point: patch test 1, 2 weeks after DPC sensitization. Treatment noted: therapeutic diphenylcyclopropenone sensitization with weekly scalp DPC. V was clipped by 4 bases and J by 4 bases; unmatched bases: 9. From germline, CDR1 is LGHNA and CDR2 YSLEER. This CDR3 contains 16 residues. Using its own MiXCR run on the RACE reads, TCRdb lists one record per CDR3 protein. The table lists some 350,000 distinct CDR3 sequences, approximately 6.3% of them singletons. The J gene is TRBJ2-3, the V gene TRBV4-3, with 9 bases aligning to TRBD1. The receptor comes from a woman in her late teens or twenties with alopecia areata. Some clones in this sample may be carry-over from other donors' samples. The sequences come from whole blood, collected in connection with sensitization to the hapten diphenylcyclopropenone (DPC). CDR3 bases: TGCGCCAGCAGCCCGGGGGACAGGGAGGGCGCAGATACGCAGTATTTT. This codes for CASSPGDREGADTQYF.